What follows is one T cell receptor beta chain and its context. It was RNA transcripts that yielded the amplified TCR beta CDR3 regions. A set of HTBI primers served as the primers for a first-round RT-PCR of the TCR CDR3. TCRdb called the multiplex PCR reads again in MiXCR, with one record for every CDR3 protein. The table includes around 340,000 distinct CDR3 sequences, roughly 23% detected once. These data are taken from a study of T cells in Graves' hyperthyroidism and ophthalmopathy. The CDR3 is made up of 14 amino acids. The V gene's germline CDR1 is MNHNS and CDR2 SASEGT. Between the trimmed V and J ends, which lost 4 bases and 2 bases, there was a span of 10 bases.

The clonotype comes from a woman aged 45-65 years with Graves' hyperthyroidism. This sequence joins TRBV6-1 and TRBJ2-3; D is perhaps TRBD1 or TRBD2 (5 bases each). The material sequenced was blood. CDR3 protein: CASSAGPHTDTQYF. As DNA, the CDR3 is TGTGCCAGCAGTGCGGGACCGCACACAGATACGCAGTATTTT.